The following is a TCR beta chain sequence with its context. The sample originates from a study of blood T cell repertoires in COVID-19. For the study at large: Spain, Italy and the United States supplied samples that represented acute and convalescent COVID-19. From T cells, B-cell-depleted T cells, or PBMCs came the material, which was cDNA or gDNA.

Study processing details: Quantification of nucleated cells was approximated via reference gene primer amplification. Libraries were prepared by immunoSEQ multiplex PCR; TCRdb keeps only in-frame clonotypes and omits some of them. The V and J calls and clone size come from that table; D and trimming were worked out from the DNA. The repertoire consists of over 90,000 clones, with around 81% occurring once and the leading ten covering roughly 4.8%. Seattle's enrolled individuals joined amid active infection and were then monitored longitudinally. What was sequenced was peripheral blood. The clonotype comes from a man aged 80 or over with COVID-19, enrolled during active disease.

The CDR3 DNA reads TGTGCCAGCAGCTTGGGAGAGAACAGGGGCGGCACTGAAGCTTTCTTT. Its protein product is CASSLGENRGGTEAFF. This chain connects TRBV5-5 to TRBJ1-1; 7 bases match TRBD1. The germline V gene has CDR1 SGHKS and CDR2 YYEKEE (reference sequence). V shed 0 bases, J shed 4 bases, and the junction held 9 bases outside the gene matches. The CDR3 consists of 16 residues.